A selection of T cell receptor beta chains follows, all from one sample in a study of T cell changes during pregnancy in multiple sclerosis. Clones were sequenced by immunoSEQ multiplex PCR, and TCRdb holds only the in-frame ones, with some missing. This sample has 55,000 to 80,000 clones; approximately 94% occur once, and the top ten carry less than 0.6%. Sample: peripheral blood, taken in the third trimester of pregnancy. These receptors came from a female donor with multiple sclerosis, enrolled in a pregnancy study. The CDR3 runs from the conserved cysteine through the conserved F or W. The D gene is left open where the match is weak. A clone size is listed for some rows: how often the clone was seen (once, few, many), or a class if it is expanded.

CDR3: CASSSRTGVTQETQYF; DNA: TGTGCCAGCAGTTCCCGGACAGGGGTCACGCAAGAGACCCAGTACTTC; V: TRBV28; D: TRBD1; size: -; J: TRBJ2-5; length: 16
CDR3: CASSFFATSLSSYEQYF; DNA: TGTGCCAGCAGCTTTTTCGCAACCTCCTTGAGCTCCTACGAGCAGTACTTC; V: TRBV11-1; D: -; size: -; J: TRBJ2-7; length: 17
CDR3: CASSPPRVFRGPACGVCNQPQHF; DNA: TGTGCCAGCAGCCCCCCACGGGTTTTCAGGGGGCCAGCCTGTGGAGTATGCAATCAGCCCCAGCATTTT; V: TRBV13; D: TRBD1; size: -; J: TRBJ1-5; length: 23
CDR3: CASSLTGQGSNEQFF; DNA: TGCGCCAGCAGCTTGACAGGACAGGGGTCTAATGAGCAGTTCTTC; V: TRBV5-1; D: TRBD1; size: -; J: TRBJ2-1; length: 15
CDR3: CASRVRSSGGFPTDTQYF; DNA: TGTGCCAGCAGGGTGCGGTCTAGCGGGGGTTTTCCCACAGATACGCAGTATTTT; V: TRBV5-8; D: TRBD2; size: -; J: TRBJ2-3; length: 18
CDR3: CASSDTEEQFF; DNA: TGTGCCAGCAGTGATACTGAGGAGCAGTTCTTC; V: TRBV2; D: -; size: once; J: TRBJ2-1; length: 11
CDR3: CASSFRTGGSYNEQFF; DNA: TGTGCCAGCAGCTTTAGGACGGGGGGCTCCTACAATGAGCAGTTCTTC; V: TRBV7-2; D: TRBD2; size: -; J: TRBJ2-1; length: 16
CDR3: CASSQMWQNTGELFF; DNA: TGTGCCAGCAGCCAAATGTGGCAGAACACCGGGGAGCTGTTTTTT; V: TRBV7-3; D: -; size: -; J: TRBJ2-2; length: 15
CDR3: CASSLSWGLNYGYTF; DNA: TGTGCCAGCAGCTTAAGTTGGGGACTTAACTATGGCTACACCTTC; V: TRBV7-8; D: -; size: -; J: TRBJ1-2; length: 15
CDR3: CASSYGRAVNSPLHF; DNA: TGTGCCAGCAGCTACGGGCGGGCCGTCAATTCACCCCTCCACTTT; V: TRBV7-3; D: -; size: -; J: TRBJ1-6; length: 15
CDR3: CASSSNSQGLEGLEQFF; DNA: TGTGCCAGCAGCTCGAATAGCCAGGGACTAGAGGGTCTTGAGCAGTTCTTC; V: TRBV7-2; D: TRBD2; size: -; J: TRBJ2-1; length: 17
CDR3: CASSVGGGYTF; DNA: TGTGCCAGCAGCGTCGGGGGTGGCTACACCTTC; V: TRBV7-9; D: -; size: -; J: TRBJ1-2; length: 11
CDR3: CASTERVTNQPQHF; DNA: TGTGCCAGCACCGAACGAGTAACTAATCAGCCCCAGCATTTT; V: TRBV2; D: -; size: -; J: TRBJ1-5; length: 14
CDR3: CASSLGRTSTDTQYF; DNA: TGTGCCAGCAGCTTAGGGCGGACTAGCACAGATACGCAGTATTTT; V: TRBV7-8; D: -; size: -; J: TRBJ2-3; length: 15
CDR3: CAISAGIRGYTF; DNA: TGTGCCATCAGTGCAGGGATTCGAGGCTACACCTTC; V: TRBV10-3; D: -; size: -; J: TRBJ1-2; length: 12
CDR3: CASSLSGTGELFF; DNA: TGTGCCAGCAGCTTGTCAGGCACCGGGGAGCTGTTTTTT; V: TRBV5-6; D: -; size: -; J: TRBJ2-2; length: 13
CDR3: CASSLSGTNSNTEAFF; DNA: TGTGCCAGCAGTTTATCGGGGACAAACTCGAACACTGAAGCTTTCTTT; V: TRBV27; D: -; size: -; J: TRBJ1-1; length: 16
CDR3: CASSLSRSNEQFF; DNA: TGTGCCAGCAGCTTAAGTCGCAGTAATGAGCAGTTCTTC; V: TRBV7-3; D: -; size: -; J: TRBJ2-1; length: 13
CDR3: CASSHSTGDSYGYTF; DNA: TGTGCCAGCAGCCATTCGACAGGGGATTCCTATGGCTACACCTTC; V: TRBV5-8; D: TRBD1; size: -; J: TRBJ1-2; length: 15
CDR3: CATQTSGGTDTQYF; DNA: TGTGCCACCCAGACTAGCGGGGGCACAGATACGCAGTATTTT; V: TRBV6-6; D: TRBD2; size: -; J: TRBJ2-3; length: 14
CDR3: CASSDQRGGRADTQYF; DNA: TGTGCCAGCAGTGATCAGCGGGGGGGCCGGGCGGATACGCAGTATTTT; V: TRBV27; D: TRBD2; size: -; J: TRBJ2-3; length: 16
CDR3: CASSPLGGSYEQYF; DNA: TGTGCCAGCAGCCCCCTCGGGGGCTCCTACGAGCAGTACTTC; V: TRBV6-5; D: -; size: -; J: TRBJ2-7; length: 14
CDR3: CASSEALAGGQETQYF; DNA: TGTGCCAGCAGTGAAGCCCTAGCGGGGGGGCAAGAGACCCAGTACTTC; V: TRBV2; D: TRBD2; size: -; J: TRBJ2-5; length: 16
CDR3: CASSLGGEGEKLFF; DNA: TGTGCCAGCAGCTTAGGGGGGGAAGGCGAAAAACTGTTTTTT; V: TRBV7-2; D: -; size: once; J: TRBJ1-4; length: 14
CDR3: CASSLANREQYF; DNA: TGTGCCAGCAGCTTAGCGAACAGAGAGCAGTACTTC; V: TRBV7-2; D: -; size: -; J: TRBJ2-7; length: 12
CDR3: CASSQVTGRAFF; DNA: TGTGCCAGCAGCCAAGTCACGGGAAGGGCTTTCTTT; V: TRBV14; D: -; size: once; J: TRBJ1-1; length: 12
CDR3: CASGFPDRGLLGYTF; DNA: TGTGCTAGTGGTTTCCCCGACAGGGGGCTTCTTGGCTACACCTTC; V: TRBV12-5; D: TRBD1; size: -; J: TRBJ1-2; length: 15
CDR3: CASSQDGEGFNSPLHF; DNA: TGTGCCAGCAGCCAAGATGGGGAGGGCTTCAATTCACCCCTCCACTTT; V: TRBV4-2; D: -; size: -; J: TRBJ1-6; length: 16
CDR3: CASSSLGGTGELFF; DNA: TGTGCCAGCAGTTCACTAGGGGGCACCGGGGAGCTGTTTTTT; V: TRBV7-2; D: -; size: once; J: TRBJ2-2; length: 14
CDR3: CAWSHQALGQYF; DNA: TGTGCCTGGAGTCATCAGGCACTGGGGCAGTACTTC; V: TRBV30; D: -; size: -; J: TRBJ2-7; length: 12
CDR3: CASSLGHIEGYTF; DNA: TGTGCCAGCTCACTGGGACACATAGAAGGCTACACCTTC; V: TRBV18; D: -; size: -; J: TRBJ1-2; length: 13
CDR3: CASSYIAPDTQYF; DNA: TGTGCCAGCAGCTACATTGCCCCAGATACGCAGTATTTT; V: TRBV7-3; D: -; size: -; J: TRBJ2-3; length: 13
CDR3: CASSVGTSGAYEQYF; DNA: TGTGCCAGCAGTGTCGGGACTAGCGGGGCCTACGAGCAGTACTTC; V: TRBV6-1; D: TRBD2; size: -; J: TRBJ2-7; length: 15
CDR3: CAISETGGNTGELFF; DNA: TGTGCCATCAGTGAGACAGGGGGGAACACCGGGGAGCTGTTTTTT; V: TRBV10-3; D: TRBD1; size: -; J: TRBJ2-2; length: 15
CDR3: CASSETRTSGGAEQFF; DNA: TGTGCCAGCAGCGAGACGAGGACTAGCGGGGGGGCGGAGCAGTTCTTC; V: TRBV2; D: TRBD2; size: -; J: TRBJ2-1; length: 16
CDR3: CATSRPDRFINEQFF; DNA: TGTGCCACCAGCAGACCCGACAGGTTTATCAATGAGCAGTTCTTC; V: TRBV15; D: -; size: once; J: TRBJ2-1; length: 15